The next 3 T cell receptor beta chains were all read from a single sample in a study of blood T cell repertoires in COVID-19 (dated by TCRdb to 2020 to 2021). Library preparation used the immunoSEQ multiplex PCR assay. The immuneACCESS repertoire file appears here via TCRdb, limited to in-frame rearrangements. These files lack a portion of the clones; in checked studies, under half of the deficit traces to unresolved V genes, and the cause of the others is not known. For this sample the table gives approximately 230,000 clones, of which 88% were detected only once. Jointly, the top ten make up over 1.1% of the sample. Sequenced material: peripheral blood. The source is a man older than 75 with acute or convalescent COVID-19.

This sequence joins TRBV5-1 and TRBJ2-7; tentative D call: TRBD1 (5 bases). Per the germline V gene, CDR1 is SGHRS and CDR2 is YFSETQ. This CDR3 has 12 residues. V was cut by 4 bases and J by 6 bases, with 11 bases left in between. In nucleotides, the CDR3 is TGCGCCAGCAGCGATACAGGCTCCGAGCAGTACTTC. This sequence encodes CASSDTGSEQYF.

This clone turned up a few times. The rearrangement links TRBV5-1 to TRBJ2-2; TRBD1 aligns across 9 bases. With V trimmed by 3 bases and J by 7 bases, 10 bases remained unmatched. Germline V gene data show CDR1 as SGHRS and CDR2 as YFSETQ. This CDR3 is built from 16 residues. CDR3 sequence (DNA): TGCGCCAGCAGCTGGAGGACAGGGGTGGCAGGCGGGGAGCTGTTTTTT. Its translation: CASSWRTGVAGGELFF.

The chain carries TRBV3-1 (or the pseudogene TRBV3-2) and TRBJ1-6; maybe TRBD1 (6 bases). Germline V gives CDR1 LGHDT, CDR2 YNNKEL (reference sequence). Trimming removed 3 bases at V and 7 bases at J, with 10 bases between. The CDR3 totals 14 residues. Written as DNA, the CDR3 is TGTGCCAGCAGCCAGACAGGTCCCAATTCACCCCTCCACTTT. Its protein product is CASSQTGPNSPLHF.